Below, 25 T cell receptor beta chains from the same sample are listed, as sequenced in a study of blood T cell repertoires in COVID-19. TCRdb's copy holds only in-frame clones and misses some; the assay was immunoSEQ multiplex PCR. This sample yields 200,000 to 250,000 clones, of which approximately 81% are seen a single time; 10% belongs to the top ten. Sequencing input: peripheral blood. These receptors originate from a woman older than 75 with acute or convalescent COVID-19.

This clone was picked up a small number of times. This chain joins TRBV28 and TRBJ1-2, with 7 bases fitting TRBD1. The V gene end was trimmed by 6 bases and the J gene end by 4 bases; junction bases not matched to a gene: 8. The CDR3 spans 14 residues. Germline CDR1 and CDR2: MDHEN and SYDVKM. The CDR3 DNA reads as TGTGCCAGCAGCCCCCCGGGGACAGCCTATGGCTACACCTTC. It codes for CASSPPGTAYGYTF.

This clone was observed a single time. The chain uses TRBV11-3 and TRBJ1-1; TRBD1 aligns across 11 bases. Germline V lookup: CDR1 SGHNT, CDR2 YENEEA. Losses at the gene ends were 1 base for V and 3 bases for J; bases not matched to a gene: 4. This CDR3 spans 16 amino acids. CDR3 DNA: TGTGCCAGCAGCTTAGGAGGGGGACAGGGGGACACTGAAGCTTTCTTT. This sequence encodes CASSLGGGQGDTEAFF.

Only a few counts were recorded for this clone. The chain links TRBV13 to TRBJ1-5, with 9 positions matching TRBD1. CDR1 PRHDT and CDR2 FYEKMQ come from the germline V gene (reference sequence). The trim removed 4 bases at V and 10 bases at J, leaving 2 bases unmatched. This CDR3 has 12 amino acids. CDR3 DNA: TGTGCCAGCAGCTCACAGGGGGCCCCCCAGCATTTT. This codes for CASSSQGAPQHF.

The V call is TRBV20-1, the J call TRBJ1-1; possibly TRBD1 for D (5 bases). Germline V gene lookup returns CDR1 DFQATT and CDR2 SNEGSKA (reference sequence). This CDR3 is 12 amino acids long. Trimming took off 3 bases at V and 4 bases at J, with 9 bases between the two ends. The CDR3 sequence is CSASIQGTEAFF. DNA of the CDR3: TGCAGTGCTAGTATCCAGGGCACTGAAGCTTTCTTT.

This chain links TRBV6-2 or TRBV6-3 with TRBJ2-1; 9 positions match TRBD2. Germline V gene sequence: CDR1 MNHEY, CDR2 SVGEGT. With 2 bases clipped from V and 5 bases from J, the junction kept 7 bases outside the gene matches. CDR3 size: 16 residues. CDR3 amino acids: CASSYRLADTHNEQFF. The DNA for the CDR3 is TGTGCCAGCAGTTACCGACTAGCGGACACACACAATGAGCAGTTCTTC.

The CDR3 bases are TGCGCCAGCAGCTTGTCGGGCCGGGGGACCGGGGAGCTGTTTTTT. Protein: CASSLSGRGTGELFF. The chain couples TRBV5-1 to TRBJ2-2, with D perhaps TRBD2 (6 bases). The V end lost 1 base, the J end lost 5 bases, and 12 bases lay between the germline ends. This CDR3 is built from 15 residues. The germline CDR1 and CDR2 sequences are SGHRS and YFSETQ.

This chain joins TRBV19 and TRBJ2-2; the D gene is possibly TRBD2 (5 bases). V dropped 3 bases and J dropped 3 bases, with 11 bases sitting between them. The V gene's germline CDR1 is LNHDA and CDR2 SQIVND (reference sequence). The CDR3 consists of 15 residues. CDR3 sequence: CASSIFGVYTGELFF. CDR3 bases: TGTGCCAGTAGTATCTTCGGGGTTTACACCGGGGAGCTGTTTTTT.

The rearrangement uses TRBV27 and TRBJ2-7; 8 bases match TRBD1. Germline V gives CDR1 MNHEY, CDR2 SMNVEV (reference sequence). The ends lost 5 bases at V and 3 bases at J; junction bases unmatched: 12. This CDR3 has 16 residues. The DNA of the CDR3 is TGTGCCAGCAGTACCAACCCTGACAGGGGTGACTACGAGCAGTACTTC. It is translated as CASSTNPDRGDYEQYF.

The CDR3 here is CASSLVPSGGSQETQYF. Written as DNA, the CDR3 is TGTGCCAGCAGCTTAGTGCCTAGCGGTGGTTCGCAAGAGACCCAGTACTTC. This chain connects TRBV7-2 to TRBJ2-5, with 7 bases aligning to TRBD2. This CDR3 region has 17 residues. Germline assignment: CDR1 SGHTA and CDR2 FQGNSA. V lost 1 base, J lost 2 bases, and 10 bases stayed unmatched.

The chain employs TRBV28 and TRBJ2-1; TRBD2 matches at 9 bases. J lost 3 bases, V lost 1 base, and 4 bases had no gene match. The CDR3 totals 16 residues. CDR1 is MDHEN and CDR2 is SYDVKM in the germline V gene. The DNA of the CDR3 is TGTGCCAGCAGTTTATTGACGACTAGCGGCTACAATGAGCAGTTCTTC. Protein: CASSLLTTSGYNEQFF.

This rearrangement joins TRBV9 to TRBJ2-3; the match to TRBD2 covers 7 bases. CDR3 length: 15 residues. J gave up 4 bases and V 0 bases, and 5 bases lay outside the gene matches. Germline CDR1 SGDLS, CDR2 YYNGEE. CDR3 amino acids: CASSVEGGSADTQYF. Here the CDR3 DNA reads TGTGCCAGCAGCGTAGAGGGCGGGAGCGCAGATACGCAGTATTTT.

V and J are TRBV6-6 and TRBJ1-5; D gene ambiguous. The CDR3 extends over 12 amino acids. Trimming removed 0 bases at V and 11 bases at J, with 8 bases between. The V gene's germline CDR1 is MNHNY and CDR2 SVGAGI (reference sequence). For the CDR3, the DNA is TGTGCCAGCAGTTACTCCGGGGAGGCCCAGCATTTT. Its translation: CASSYSGEAQHF.

With regard to this clone: One end of the junction does not line up with germline, which may come from a read error. This sequence joins TRBV6-2 or TRBV6-3 and TRBJ1-2; D unresolved. The CDR3 length is 14 residues. Germline V gives CDR1 MNHEY, CDR2 SVGEGT. This CDR3 is CASSYSWEYYGYTF. The CDR3 DNA sequence: TGTGCCAGCAGCTACTCATGGGAGTACTATGGCTACACCTTC.

The V call is TRBV19, the J call TRBJ2-2; the match to TRBD2 covers 11 bases. Germline V gives CDR1 LNHDA, CDR2 SQIVND (reference sequence). The V and J ends lost 7 bases and 5 bases, in that order; junction bases with no gene match: 6. This CDR3 contains 15 residues. Here the CDR3 DNA reads TGTGCCAGTACCAACCTAGCGGGGGGAACCGGGGAGCTGTTTTTT. Translating it yields CASTNLAGGTGELFF. Using reference TRBV19 and TRBJ2-2 for the parts outside the CDR3, the full variable domain is DGGITQSPKYLFRKEGQNVTLSCEQNLNHDAMYWYRQDPGQGLRLIYYSQIVNDFQKGDIAEGYSVSREKKESFPLTVTSAQKNPTAFYLCASTNLAGGTGELFFGEGSRLTVL.

The rearrangement joins TRBV18 to TRBJ2-5, with 9 bases lining up with TRBD2. CDR1 KGHSH and CDR2 LQKENI come from the germline V gene. J gave up 7 bases and V 3 bases, and 9 bases lay outside the gene matches. CDR3 length equals 15 residues. The CDR3 DNA follows: TGTGCCAGCTCACCTTCGACTAGCGGCCAGGGGACCCAGTACTTC. Translating gives CASSPSTSGQGTQYF. Complete variable domain (other parts from reference TRBV18 and TRBJ2-5): NAGVMQNPRHLVRRRGQEARLRCSPMKGHSHVYWYRQLPEEGLKFMVYLQKENIIDESGMPKERFSAEFPKEGPSILRIQQVVRGDSAAYFCASSPSTSGQGTQYFGPGTRLLVL.

V is TRBV28 and J is TRBJ1-1; D is possibly TRBD1 (5 bases). This CDR3 spans 13 amino acids. Germline CDR1 and CDR2: MDHEN and SYDVKM. Between the trimmed V and J ends, which lost 6 bases and 3 bases, there was a span of 11 bases. CDR3 loop: CASRYRRYTEAFF. The CDR3 DNA is TGTGCCAGCAGATACAGGCGGTACACTGAAGCTTTCTTT.

The chain joins TRBV30 to TRBJ2-3; D is uncertain. Germline-derived CDR1 and CDR2 are GTSNPN and SVGIG (reference sequence). Trimming took 2 bases from V and 1 from J, leaving 4 bases between them. CDR3 length: 12 amino acids. The CDR3 nucleotides read TGTGCCTGGAGTTTCGGCACAGATACGCAGTATTTT. Its translation: CAWSFGTDTQYF.

The rearrangement links TRBV27 to TRBJ1-1; 10 nucleotides align to TRBD1. CDR3 length: 14 amino acids. J gave up 3 bases and V 6 bases, and 4 bases lay outside the gene matches. Germline CDR1 MNHEY, CDR2 SMNVEV (reference sequence). The CDR3 sequence: CASSQDRGDTEAFF. CDR3 nucleotides: TGTGCCAGCAGCCAGGACAGGGGGGACACTGAAGCTTTCTTT.

The CDR3 loop is CASSAGFGGIQETQYF. CDR3 bases: TGCGCCAGCAGCGCGGGGTTTGGTGGGATCCAAGAGACCCAGTACTTC. The chain uses TRBV5-1 and TRBJ2-5, with D tentatively TRBD2 (6 bases). The V gene lost 4 bases and the J gene lost 1 base, with 17 bases spanning the gap. The CDR3 spans 16 residues. CDR1 and CDR2 from the germline V gene are SGHRS and YFSETQ.

V is TRBV24-1 and J is TRBJ1-1; D remains unclear. Trimming removed 3 bases from V and 0 bases from J, with 10 bases in between. This CDR3 contains 15 residues. Germline V lookup: CDR1 KGHDR, CDR2 SFDVKD. The CDR3 nucleotides read TGTGCCACCAGTGATGGTGGCATCATGAACACTGAAGCTTTCTTT. This sequence encodes CATSDGGIMNTEAFF.

The V and J genes are TRBV7-2 and TRBJ1-6, with TRBD1 matching over 7 bases. The CDR3 has 16 amino acids. The V gene end was trimmed by 4 bases and the J gene end by 8 bases; junction bases not matched to a gene: 11. The germline CDR1 and CDR2 sequences are SGHTA and FQGNSA. CDR3 protein: CASSSSTGIMDSPLHF. The CDR3 bases are TGTGCCAGCAGCTCTTCGACAGGGATCATGGATTCACCCCTCCACTTT.

CDR3 in DNA: TGTGCCAGCAGCTACGCCGGGTTAAACACTGAAGCTTTCTTT. Translated: CASSYAGLNTEAFF. The chain recombines TRBV2 with TRBJ1-1; D is uncertain. The germline V gene encodes CDR1 SNHLY and CDR2 FYNNEI. CDR3 size: 14 residues. V lost 6 bases and J 2 bases, leaving 13 bases between the germline ends.

The V gene is TRBV19, the J gene TRBJ2-2; no firm D call. Trimming took off 3 bases at V and 2 bases at J, with 10 bases between the two ends. CDR3 length: 15 amino acids. CDR1 is LNHDA, CDR2 SQIVND, per germline (reference sequence). CDR3 in DNA: TGTGCCAGTAGTATTGGTCTACTCAACACCGGGGAGCTGTTTTTT. Its protein product is CASSIGLLNTGELFF.

In this sample, this clone turned up once. This chain joins TRBV6-5 and TRBJ2-1, with a weak D call TRBD2 (5 bases). The germline gives CDR1 MNHEY, CDR2 SVGAGI. V was clipped by 6 bases and J by 0 bases, with 12 bases between them. This CDR3 is 15 amino acids long. The CDR3 DNA follows: TGTGCCAGCAGGGACTCCATCCGCTCCTACAATGAGCAGTTCTTC. Encoded protein: CASRDSIRSYNEQFF.

The rearrangement links TRBV21-1 to TRBJ2-2; TRBD1, the table's D call, lacks a check against the DNA. TRBV21-1 is a pseudogene segment. The CDR3 is 16 amino acids. In nucleotides, the CDR3 is TGTGCCAGCAGCAAGAACTCGACAGGGGACACCGGGGAGCTGTTTTTT. Its protein is CASSKNSTGDTGELFF.